This T cell receptor beta chain was captured by sequencing in a study of CD8 T cells in ankylosing spondylitis. Overall study findings and caveats: It appeared that ankylosing spondylitis blood was characterized by a TCR beta motif of under ten highly homologous variants. Clones tied to disease were said to be significantly enriched in matched ankylosing spondylitis synovial fluid.

Germline trimming cut 4 bases from V and 1 base from J; bases unmatched to any gene: 7. Germline V gives CDR1 SGHRS, CDR2 YFSETQ. The CDR3 is 15 residues long. From the 5' RACE reads, TCRdb called clonotypes with MiXCR, one entry per CDR3 protein. Seen here are roughly 670,000 distinct CDR3 sequences, about 20% observed once, and the top ten hold under 20%. As for this clonotype: Its target is unknown.

This chain uses TRBV5-1 with TRBJ2-5; 7 bases are a match to TRBD2. The sequenced sample was blood, either unsorted or a sorted T cell fraction (not recorded which). The source is a male donor with ankylosing spondylitis. In DNA, the CDR3 is TGCGCCAGCAGCCCTAGAGCGGGGCCCCAAGAGACCCAGTACTTC. It translates to CASSPRAGPQETQYF.